A selection of T cell receptor beta chains follows, all from one sample in a study of Ad26.COV2.S vaccination and SARS-CoV-2 variants. Method: immunoSEQ multiplex PCR; TCRdb's copy keeps in-frame clones and lacks some. The data contain hundreds of thousands of clones, roughly 87% of them singletons. The sample here was peripheral blood, taken in a trial of Ad26.COV2.S vaccine versus placebo. All receptors derive from a person aged 18-60 years who received the Ad26.COV2.S COVID-19 vaccine or a placebo. The CDR3 runs from the conserved cysteine through the conserved F or W. A D gene is named only where the DNA matches it firmly. Clone sizes are given selectively: once, few, many, or a class where the clone is expanded.

TRBJ2-7	NA	NA	TRBV12-3/TRBV12-4	CASSTGYEQYF	TGTGCCAGCAGCACCGGCTACGAGCAGTACTTC
TRBJ2-5	once	NA	TRBV4-2	CASSQDRGRQETQYF	TGTGCCAGCAGCCAAGATCGGGGCCGTCAAGAGACCCAGTACTTC
TRBJ2-3	NA	NA	TRBV4-3	CASSQDLADISTDTQYF	TGCGCCAGCAGCCAAGATCTTGCGGACATTAGCACAGATACGCAGTATTTT
TRBJ1-1	NA	NA	TRBV28	CASSPGAVNTEAFF	TGTGCCAGCAGCCCGGGCGCAGTGAACACTGAAGCTTTCTTT
TRBJ2-3	NA	NA	TRBV4-1	CASSQGQTSTDTQYF	TGCGCCAGCAGCCAGGGGCAGACTAGCACAGATACGCAGTATTTT
TRBJ1-4	NA	NA	TRBV7-9	CASSLTINEKLFF	TGTGCCAGCAGCTTAACAATTAATGAAAAACTGTTTTTT
TRBJ2-4	NA	NA	TRBV5-1	CASSLGPGESIQYF	TGCGCCAGCAGCTTGGGGCCAGGGGAGAGCATTCAGTACTTC
TRBJ2-1	NA	NA	TRBV27	CASSLVGTGYNEQFF	TGTGCCAGCAGTTTGGTAGGGACGGGATACAATGAGCAGTTCTTC
TRBJ1-2	NA	NA	TRBV5-1	CASSLTGYGYGYTF	TGCGCCAGCAGCTTGACAGGGTACGGCTATGGCTACACCTTC
TRBJ2-2	NA	NA	TRBV7-9	CASSGTGELFF	TGTGCCAGCAGCGGGACCGGGGAGCTGTTTTTT
TRBJ1-2	NA	NA	TRBV19	CASSIGVPYSYTF	TGTGCCAGTAGTATCGGTGTACCCTATAGCTACACCTTC
TRBJ2-7	NA	TRBD1	TRBV9	CASSVAKLQGNSYEQYF	TGTGCCAGCAGCGTAGCGAAGTTACAGGGGAACTCCTACGAGCAGTACTTC
TRBJ2-1	few	NA	TRBV27	CASSYWGYNEQFF	TGTGCCAGCAGTTACTGGGGATACAATGAGCAGTTCTTC
TRBJ1-5	NA	NA	TRBV5-1	CASSLGLNNQPQHF	TGCGCCAGCAGCTTGGGACTGAACAATCAGCCCCAGCATTTT
TRBJ1-2	once	NA	TRBV28	CASSLAGDNYGYTF	TGTGCCAGCAGTTTAGCAGGGGACAACTATGGCTACACCTTC
TRBJ2-1	NA	TRBD2	TRBV6-2/TRBV6-3	CASSYPLAGGPRDEQFF	TGTGCCAGCAGTTACCCACTAGCGGGAGGGCCCCGCGATGAGCAGTTCTTC
TRBJ1-1	NA	NA	TRBV10-3	CAISEYGGMEDTEAFF	TGTGCCATCAGTGAGTATGGTGGGATGGAGGACACTGAAGCTTTCTTT
TRBJ2-2	NA	TRBD2	TRBV5-1	CASSLESGGNTGELFF	TGCGCCAGCAGCTTGGAAAGCGGGGGGAACACCGGGGAGCTGTTTTTT
TRBJ2-5	NA	NA	TRBV7-6	CASSPSWETQYF	TGTGCCAGCAGTCCTAGTTGGGAGACCCAGTACTTC
TRBJ1-2	once	NA	TRBV5-6	CASARRGAFYGYTF	TGTGCCAGCGCCCGACGGGGGGCATTCTATGGCTACACCTTC
TRBJ1-2	NA	NA	TRBV19	CASSDRNYGYTF	TGTGCCAGTAGCGACAGGAACTATGGCTACACCTTC
TRBJ1-6	once	TRBD1	TRBV18	CASSIRTGANSPLHF	TGTGCCAGCTCAATCCGGACAGGGGCGAATTCACCCCTCCACTTT
TRBJ2-1	NA	NA	TRBV4-3	CASSQDVYWGNEQFF	TGCGCCAGCAGCCAAGATGTGTATTGGGGCAATGAGCAGTTCTTC
TRBJ1-4	NA	NA	TRBV27	CASSLWGLGEKLFF	TGTGCCAGCAGTTTATGGGGTTTGGGTGAAAAACTGTTTTTT
TRBJ1-5	NA	NA	TRBV18	CASSPLISNQPQHF	TGTGCCAGCTCACCACTGATTAGCAATCAGCCCCAGCATTTT
TRBJ1-1	NA	NA	TRBV7-2	CASSLLAISTEAFF	TGTGCCAGCAGCTTATTGGCGATTTCCACTGAAGCTTTCTTT
TRBJ2-6	NA	NA	TRBV19	CASSIRGSGANVLTF	TGTGCCAGTAGTATTCGGGGCTCTGGGGCCAACGTCCTGACTTTC
TRBJ1-6	NA	TRBD1	TRBV24-1	CATGEQGRSSPLHF	TGTGCCACCGGAGAACAGGGGCGAAGTTCACCCCTCCACTTT
TRBJ2-1	once	NA	TRBV1	CTSSHPTSGGNNEQFF	TGCACCAGCAGCCACCCAACTAGCGGCGGAAACAATGAGCAGTTCTTC
TRBJ2-3	NA	NA	TRBV4-3	CASSSYGLLSTDTQYF	TGCGCCAGCAGCTCCTATGGACTCCTTAGCACAGATACGCAGTATTTT
TRBJ2-5	NA	NA	TRBV5-6	CASRPGATEKTQYF	TGTGCCAGCAGGCCAGGGGCTACCGAGAAGACCCAGTACTTC
TRBJ1-1	few	NA	TRBV11-2	CASSLLRGAGTEAFF	TGTGCCAGCAGCTTGTTAAGGGGCGCGGGCACTGAAGCTTTCTTT